The TCR beta chain described here comes from a study of blood T cell repertoires in COVID-19. As for the study in general: T cells, B-cell-depleted T cells, or PBMCs supplied cDNA or gDNA.

Per the original methods: Amplified reference gene primers provided the basis for estimating nucleated cell counts. Clones were sequenced by immunoSEQ multiplex PCR, and TCRdb holds only the in-frame ones, with some missing. The V and J calls and clone size were taken over from that table, and D and trimming were inferred from the DNA. The repertoire holds about 150,000 clones, with 87% as singletons. The ends were cut back, 5 bases at V and 9 bases at J, with 11 bases in the middle. The CDR3 totals 12 residues. Germline loops: CDR1 SEHNR, CDR2 FQNEAQ (reference sequence). The rearrangement uses TRBV7-9 and TRBJ2-1; no definite D call. The sequence was collected from a human donor in a cohort sampled during active COVID-19. Sequenced material: peripheral blood. The CDR3 loop is CASSQNSLEQFF. CDR3 sequence (DNA): TGTGCCAGCAGCCAGAATAGCCTTGAGCAGTTCTTC.